Listed below are T cell receptor beta chains from one sample, sequenced in a study of response to subunit inactivated influenza vaccine. TCRdb called the RT-PCR reads again in MiXCR, with one record for every CDR3 protein. The table records about 780,000 distinct CDR3 sequences, around 20% of them present only once. Material: PBMCs from blood, obtained 5 to 6 days after vaccination. These receptors came from a man in his forties or fifties who received an inactivated influenza vaccine. Each CDR3 is given with its conserved first and last residue. D genes are given only for firm matches. A clone size is listed for some rows: how often the clone was seen (once, few, many), or a class if it is expanded.

D gene,clone size,J gene,V gene,CDR3 protein,CDR3 DNA
.,.,TRBJ2-3,TRBV20-1,CSARDLRGADTQYF,TGCAGTGCTAGAGATCTTCGGGGGGCTGATACGCAGTATTTT
.,many,TRBJ2-6,TRBV11-1,CASSRETGSVSGANVLTF,TGTGCCAGCAGCCGGGAGACAGGGTCCGTATCTGGGGCCAACGTCCTGACTTTC
.,.,TRBJ2-7,TRBV15,CATSRDPAAPTMQYF,TGTGCCACCAGCAGAGATCCAGCGGCCCCTACGATGCAGTACTTC
.,few,TRBJ1-2,TRBV4-2,CASSQDPRQVYGYTF,TGTGCCAGCAGCCAAGACCCGCGACAGGTCTATGGCTACACCTTC
.,.,TRBJ1-4,TRBV20-1,CSARATNEKLFF,TGCAGTGCTAGAGCAACTAATGAAAAACTGTTTTTT
TRBD2,few,TRBJ2-3,TRBV20-1,CSAWTSGELRPDTQYF,TGCAGTGCTTGGACTAGCGGGGAGTTACGACCAGATACGCAGTATTTT
.,few,TRBJ2-3,TRBV20-1,CSINGAGSTDTQYF,TGCAGTATCAACGGAGCGGGCAGCACAGATACGCAGTATTTT
.,.,TRBJ2-1,TRBV7-3,CASSTRSHNEQFF,TGTGCCAGCAGCACCCGATCCCACAATGAGCAGTTCTTC
.,few,TRBJ2-2,TRBV27,CASSLGAPITHRLTGELFF,TGTGCCAGCAGTTTGGGGGCCCCAATCACTCACCGACTTACCGGGGAGCTGTTTTTT
.,few,TRBJ2-7,TRBV5-1,CASRDMSSYEQYF,TGCGCCAGCAGGGACATGAGCTCCTACGAGCAGTACTTC
.,.,TRBJ1-1,TRBV2,CASSDMVQSIMNTEAFF,TGTGCCAGCAGTGATATGGTCCAATCGATCATGAACACTGAAGCTTTCTTT
TRBD1,.,TRBJ2-6,TRBV30,CAWTGQLLSGANVLTF,TGTGCCTGGACGGGACAGCTGCTCTCTGGGGCCAACGTCCTGACTTTC
TRBD2,.,TRBJ2-2,TRBV12-3/TRBV12-4,CASSLSLLAGLGGELFF,TGTGCCAGCAGTTTGAGTCTTCTAGCGGGATTGGGCGGGGAGCTGTTTTTT
TRBD2,few,TRBJ2-1,TRBV7-3,CASSATSGSSYNEQFF,TGTGCCAGCAGCGCGACTAGCGGAAGCTCCTACAATGAGCAGTTCTTC
.,few,TRBJ2-3,TRBV14,CASAHYTDTQYF,TGTGCCAGCGCCCATTACACAGATACGCAGTATTTT
.,few,TRBJ1-2,TRBV28,CATDLGGNYGYTF,TGTGCCACCGACCTGGGAGGGAACTATGGCTACACCTTC
.,few,TRBJ1-6,TRBV7-2,CASMWTPLHF,TGTGCCAGCATGTGGACACCCCTCCACTTT
.,.,TRBJ2-7,TRBV20-1,CRGREGGSYEQYF,TGCAGGGGCCGCGAAGGAGGCTCCTACGAGCAGTACTTC
TRBD2,.,TRBJ2-1,TRBV27,CASSPAGGRIHEQFF,TGTGCCAGCAGTCCGGCGGGGGGGCGAATCCATGAGCAGTTCTTC
.,.,TRBJ2-7,TRBV2,CASRLGPGNEQYF,TGTGCCAGCCGGTTGGGGCCAGGGAACGAGCAGTACTTC
TRBD1,.,TRBJ2-3,TRBV7-9,CASSLRGQGVDTQYF,TGTGCCAGCAGCTTACGCGGACAGGGGGTAGATACGCAGTATTTT
TRBD2,few,TRBJ2-1,TRBV7-2,CASSIPGLASYNEQFF,TGTGCCAGCAGCATACCGGGACTAGCCTCCTACAATGAGCAGTTCTTC
.,.,TRBJ1-1,TRBV28,CASRVRSGNTEAFF,TGTGCCAGCAGGGTTAGGTCAGGGAACACTGAAGCTTTCTTT
.,.,TRBJ2-3,TRBV4-2,CASSQDEAPSDTQYF,TGTGCCAGCAGCCAAGACGAGGCGCCGTCGGATACGCAGTATTTT
TRBD2,.,TRBJ2-3,TRBV5-6,CASSLRSGGTDTQYF,TGTGCCAGCAGCTTGCGGAGCGGGGGCACAGATACGCAGTATTTT
.,few,TRBJ2-4,TRBV7-2,CASSLGGAGWNIQYF,TGTGCCAGCAGCTTAGGCGGGGCAGGGTGGAACATTCAGTACTTC
TRBD2,few,TRBJ2-5,TRBV20-1,CSAIRGGSQETQYF,TGCAGTGCTATTCGGGGGGGATCACAAGAGACCCAGTACTTC
TRBD1,.,TRBJ2-4,TRBV6-1,CASRHRGALAKNIQYF,TGTGCCAGCAGACACAGGGGTGCCCTAGCCAAAAACATTCAGTACTTC
TRBD1,many,TRBJ2-3,TRBV4-2,CASSPSVPWDRGVTDTQYF,TGTGCCAGCAGCCCCAGTGTCCCATGGGACAGGGGGGTAACAGATACGCAGTATTTT
.,few,TRBJ2-7,TRBV24-1,CATSDNRADEQYF,TGTGCCACCAGTGACAACCGGGCCGACGAGCAGTACTTC
TRBD1,few,TRBJ1-4,TRBV7-6,CASSLARGQNEKLFF,TGTGCCAGCAGCTTAGCGAGGGGGCAAAATGAAAAACTGTTTTTT
TRBD1,.,TRBJ2-1,TRBV4-3,CASSHADRVVSNEQFF,TGCGCCAGCAGCCACGCGGACAGGGTGGTTTCAAATGAGCAGTTCTTC
TRBD2,few,TRBJ2-5,TRBV4-2,CASSQVAGKYQETQYF,TGTGCCAGCAGCCAAGTAGCGGGAAAGTACCAAGAGACCCAGTACTTC
.,.,TRBJ2-7,TRBV7-9,CASSPTGAATGYEQYF,TGTGCCAGCAGCCCGACGGGGGCAGCTACGGGCTACGAGCAGTACTTC
.,.,TRBJ2-7,TRBV19,CASSTRVDYEQYF,TGTGCCAGTAGTACCAGGGTAGACTACGAGCAGTACTTC
TRBD1,.,TRBJ1-6,TRBV20-1,CSARAGGANNSPLHF,TGCAGTGCTAGAGCAGGGGGCGCAAATAATTCACCCCTCCACTTT
TRBD1,few,TRBJ2-3,TRBV4-3,CASSRDWDSADTQYF,TGCGCCAGCAGCCGCGATTGGGACAGCGCAGATACGCAGTATTTT
TRBD2,.,TRBJ2-1,TRBV4-3,CASSQGTSGAYNEQFF,TGCGCCAGCAGCCAAGGCACTAGCGGGGCCTACAATGAGCAGTTCTTC
.,.,TRBJ2-2,TRBV2,CASSEGVTANTGELFF,TGTGCCAGCAGTGAGGGGGTGACCGCGAACACCGGGGAGCTGTTTTTT
.,few,TRBJ2-7,TRBV7-9,CASGAAYEQYF,TGTGCCAGCGGGGCCGCCTACGAGCAGTACTTC
TRBD1,.,TRBJ2-5,TRBV6-1,CASSGPGQGAQETQYF,TGTGCCAGCAGTGGCCCCGGACAGGGGGCTCAAGAGACCCAGTACTTC
.,few,TRBJ2-3,TRBV7-2,CASSLMGFTDTQYF,TGTGCCAGCAGCTTAATGGGTTTCACAGATACGCAGTATTTT
.,.,TRBJ1-2,TRBV6-1,CASSPMESYGYTF,TGTGCCAGCAGTCCCATGGAAAGCTATGGCTACACCTTC
.,.,TRBJ2-7,TRBV12-3/TRBV12-4,CASSLANGLRQYF,TGTGCCAGCAGTTTAGCGAATGGTTTAAGGCAGTACTTC
.,.,TRBJ1-6,TRBV4-3,CASSQDAGQYNSPLHF,TGCGCCAGCAGCCAAGATGCAGGACAGTATAATTCACCCCTCCACTTT
TRBD1,many,TRBJ1-5,TRBV5-1,CASRTGDSQPQHF,TGCGCCAGCAGAACAGGGGATAGTCAGCCCCAGCATTTT
TRBD1,many,TRBJ1-1,TRBV18,CASSPDRATEAFF,TGTGCCAGCTCACCAGACAGGGCCACTGAAGCTTTCTTT
.,.,TRBJ2-1,TRBV5-6,CASSPPDRGLYNEQFF,TGTGCCAGCAGCCCTCCTGACAGAGGACTCTACAATGAGCAGTTCTTC
TRBD2,.,TRBJ2-7,TRBV20-1,CSAGGNSGISYEQYF,TGCAGTGCTGGAGGAAATAGCGGGATTTCCTACGAGCAGTACTTC
.,.,TRBJ2-1,TRBV20-1,CSARAPKGGGYNEQFF,TGCAGTGCTAGAGCGCCCAAGGGCGGTGGGTACAATGAGCAGTTCTTC
TRBD1,.,TRBJ2-1,TRBV11-1,CASSVPMAGQGRGTLQNEQFF,TGTGCCAGCAGCGTCCCGATGGCCGGACAGGGGCGAGGTACCCTCCAAAATGAGCAGTTCTTC
.,many,TRBJ1-2,TRBV28,CASSWDGDYGYTF,TGTGCCAGCAGTTGGGACGGGGACTATGGCTACACCTTC
.,few,TRBJ2-5,TRBV5-1,CASSPRQDQETQYF,TGCGCCAGCAGCCCACGACAGGACCAAGAGACCCAGTACTTC